This T cell receptor (beta chain) was sequenced during a study of shared clonotypes between healthy human individuals. CDR1 and CDR2 (germline): LNHDA, SQIVND (reference sequence). V was clipped by 5 bases and J by 3 bases, with 16 bases between them. The CDR3 is made up of 15 amino acids. Terminally differentiated effector memory CD45RA+ cells were excluded by CCR7 positive selection of CD45RO-negative cells. Generated by immunoSEQ multiplex PCR, the TCRdb table keeps only in-frame clones and is missing some. The profile shows around 2,000,000 clones, about 92% of them singletons. The study's findings and limits: Generation probabilities were higher for clonotypes shared across all four sorted-subset donors than for unshared ones. Naive subsets typically showed greater estimated richness than memory subsets.

A few counts support this clone. What it binds is unknown. This receptor was taken from a man between 18 and 35 years old in good health. Some clones in this sample may be carry-over from other donors' samples. The J gene is TRBJ1-1, the V gene TRBV19; the D is unclear. Sequenced: naive CD8+ T cells from PBMCs. The CDR3 spells CASSFRNVRDTEAFF. For the CDR3, the DNA is TGTGCCAGTAGTTTCCGAAATGTCAGAGACACTGAAGCTTTCTTT.